This T cell receptor beta chain was observed in a study of glioma-infiltrating T cells after dendritic cell vaccination (dated by TCRdb to 2016 to 2017). General notes on the study: Of the roughly 15 glioblastoma patients in the cohort, all drawn from Phase I and II dendritic cell vaccination trials, 9 were newly diagnosed and 6 had recurrent disease. Between about 2003 and 2013, patients were given autologous tumor lysate-pulsed dendritic cell vaccination. The vaccine was prepared from monocyte-derived dendritic cells that were cultured for approximately seven days with IL-4 and GM-CSF and then pulsed overnight with autologous tumor lysate. Each patient was given three intradermal dendritic cell vaccine injections, spaced two weeks apart, in the arm below the axilla. In glioblastoma patients vaccinated with dendritic cells, deep sequencing of TCR beta CDR3 regions served to measure tumor-infiltrating lymphocyte content and to compare repertoires between tumor and blood. Survival after dendritic cell vaccination was correlated with TCR sequencing metrics, such as TIL content and the overlap between tumor and blood repertoires. General conclusions and limits of the study: Longer time to progression and overall survival after dendritic cell vaccination were predicted by higher estimated pretreatment TIL content. The cohort was small and heterogeneous, only a few patients had full blood and tumor sets, and even fewer had initial-recurrent tumor pairs. The three-group TCR overlap response model was described as speculative and requiring prospective validation. No direct relationship between TCR clonality and survival was found, suggesting that a diverse polyclonal response may matter.

On this clone itself: The antigen it recognizes is unknown. Base qualities are not at hand, and no much larger clone is one base apart.

TCRB CDR3 regions were amplified from approximately 2 ug genomic DNA, or all available DNA if less, using the immunoSEQ assay. The multiplex PCR relied on 60 forward primers for TCR V beta segments and 13 reverse primers for J beta segments. Synthetic control templates were spiked into each sample at limiting dilution to estimate reads per starting template. The Illumina HiSeq System generated sequencing reads of 87 bp. Concerning the study's data processing: To remove PCR and sequencing errors, closely related sequences were merged with a nearest neighbor algorithm. TCR overlap was measured as the percentage of unique tumor TCR beta sequences that were also present in the peripheral blood of the same patient. The source is immuneACCESS, and TCRdb retained only in-frame sequences with V and J called. Part of the clones is not carried over; for the studies checked, unresolved V genes explain less than half of this, and the remainder is unexplained. That table supplies the V and J calls and clone size; D and trimming were determined from the DNA. The sample contains approximately 100,000 clones, 79% of them found a single time. Less than 7% of the sample rests with the top ten.

Patients were selected for having adequate residual fresh-frozen tumor tissue and more than two years of available survival data. Although molecular status otherwise differed among the glioblastoma patients, no patient had an isocitrate dehydrogenase mutation. PBMC were collected before vaccination, two weeks after the third vaccination, and at tumor progression if progression occurred. The Qiagen DNeasy Blood extraction Kit was used for extraction of genomic DNA. According to the germline V gene, CDR1 reads SGHRS and CDR2 reads YFSETQ. V and J are truncated by 1 base and 1 base respectively, leaving an intervening sequence of 8 bases. The CDR3, from cysteine to phenylalanine, totals 14 residues. Here the CDR3 DNA is all that survives: 42 bases in frame from base 1.

The material was blood, obtained before dendritic cell vaccination. The receptor's source is a human donor with glioblastoma. The chain was built from TRBV5-1 and TRBJ2-5, with TRBD2 as a weak D call on 5 bases. The sequence in DNA is TGCGCCAGCAGCTTGCGGGGTCTCCAAGAGACCCAGTACTTC. It translates to CASSLRGLQETQYF.